The subject of this entry is one T cell receptor beta chain. The target antigen is unknown. Generated by immunoSEQ multiplex PCR, the TCRdb table keeps only in-frame clones and is missing some. The sample lists under 150,000 clones; approximately 90% were seen once. The data are from a study of T cell responses to AZD1222 COVID-19 vaccine. On the study more broadly: Researchers grouped second doses given at about 4 or about 12 weeks into one pool.

The CDR3 has 18 residues. Trimming stripped 1 base from V and 0 bases from J, with 16 bases between. The germline V gene has CDR1 LGHDT and CDR2 YNNKEL (reference sequence). The study's findings and limits: Most donors were white British and more were female, and clonal diversity was possibly underestimated. Two AZD1222 administrations were followed by greater Spike-specific TCR breadth and depth.

This chain joins TRBV3-1 (or the pseudogene TRBV3-2) and TRBJ1-5; D is ambiguous. The sequenced sample was peripheral blood, obtained on day 0 of AZD1222 vaccination. The clonotype comes from an adult in good health. The DNA for the CDR3 is TGTGCCAGCAGCCAAGGCTACCGCTTGTTAAATAGCAATCAGCCCCAGCATTTT. As protein: CASSQGYRLLNSNQPQHF.